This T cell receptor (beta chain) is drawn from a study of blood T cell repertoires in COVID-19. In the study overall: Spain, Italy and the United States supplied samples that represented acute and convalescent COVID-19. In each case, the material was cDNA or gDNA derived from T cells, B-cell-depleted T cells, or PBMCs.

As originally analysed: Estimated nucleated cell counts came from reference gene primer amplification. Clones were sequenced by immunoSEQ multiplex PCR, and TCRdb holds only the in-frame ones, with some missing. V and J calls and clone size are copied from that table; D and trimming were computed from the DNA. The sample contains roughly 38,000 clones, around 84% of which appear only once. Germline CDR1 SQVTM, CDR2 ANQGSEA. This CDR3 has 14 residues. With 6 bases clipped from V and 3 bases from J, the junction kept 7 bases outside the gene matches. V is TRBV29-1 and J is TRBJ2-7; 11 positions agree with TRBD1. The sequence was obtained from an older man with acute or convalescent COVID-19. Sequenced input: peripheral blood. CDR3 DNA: TGCAGCGTGAGGGGGACAGGGGGAGGCTACGAGCAGTACTTC. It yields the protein CSVRGTGGGYEQYF.